This T cell receptor (beta chain) was captured by sequencing in a study of T-cell reconstitution after alpha-beta-depleted transplantation in children. Unique molecular identifiers were incorporated into the prepared TCRbeta library. Using its own MiXCR run on the PCR reads, TCRdb lists one record per CDR3 protein. This sample has approximately 520,000 distinct CDR3 sequences, with roughly 10% found just once. In its sample, this clonotype was seen many times. The CDR3 is 10 amino acids. The material sequenced was PBMCs, mostly from graft donor cells, taken 180 days after TCRalphabeta/CD19-depleted stem cell transplant. The rearrangement uses TRBV21-1 and TRBJ2-7; the table calls TRBD2, which could not be checked here. TRBV21-1 counts as a pseudogene. The TCR sequence derives from a female patient between 2 and 15 years old who had a stem cell transplant for aplastic anemia, so the T cells may come from the graft donor. The CDR3 nucleotides are TGTGCCAGCAGAGGGCTAGCGGGAGAGGTC. Translation gives CASRGLAGEV.